This T cell receptor beta chain came from a study of T cells after yellow fever vaccination. This clonotype occurred a few times. Its target is not known. Broader study findings: Repertoires sorted by FACS could include abundant clonotypes that are contaminants from the bulk population.

TCRdb re-called the 5' RACE reads with MiXCR, one entry per CDR3 protein. The sample has about 170,000 distinct CDR3 sequences, approximately 6.2% seen once. The CDR3 has 14 amino acids. CDR1 is SGHTA, CDR2 FQGNSA, per germline. V was pared by 2 bases and J by 6 bases, with 10 bases between. The sample in question was CD4+ T cells sorted from PBMCs, obtained on the day of the first yellow fever vaccination. The receptor comes from a man aged 18-30 years who received the YFV17D yellow fever vaccine. The genes are TRBV7-2 and TRBJ1-4, with D possibly matching TRBD1 (5 bases). CDR3 sequence: CASSLSGEHEKLFF. The CDR3 DNA sequence: TGTGCCAGCAGCTTATCGGGGGAACATGAAAAACTGTTTTTT.